This T cell receptor (beta chain) was observed in a study of T cell repertoires in cytomegalovirus infection. At the level of the study: Both CMV infection and a matching HLA type were indicated by public TCR beta signatures. Overall study findings and caveats: CMV-specific HLA-C-restricted TCR beta clonotypes dominated the ex vivo response. Cumulative frequency of public TCR beta families picked out carriers of CMV plus the relevant HLA.

Germline loops: CDR1 SEHNR, CDR2 FQNEAQ (reference sequence). The length of the CDR3 is 14 residues. The ends were cut back, 4 bases at V and 2 bases at J, with 12 bases in the middle. A word on this clonotype: The target antigen is unknown.

A single record per CDR3 protein comes from TCRdb applying MiXCR to the reads. The repertoire holds 200,000 to 250,000 distinct CDR3 sequences, with roughly 22% as singletons. Sequenced: CD8+ T cells from PBMCs. The receptor was isolated from a human donor in good health (CMV status not recorded). Some clones in this sample may be carry-over from other donors' samples. The rearrangement uses TRBV7-9 and TRBJ2-7; maybe TRBD2 (6 bases). The CDR3 DNA follows: TGTGCCAGCAGCTCTAGGACTAAACCCTACGAGCAGTACTTC. The encoded protein is CASSSRTKPYEQYF.